One and the same sample provided the 18 T cell receptor beta chains below, sequenced in a study of T cells after posttransplantation cyclophosphamide. Repertoires were generated with immunoSEQ multiplex PCR, while TCRdb's copy carries only in-frame clones and drops some. Seen here are approximately 52,000 clones, 70% to 90% observed once, and the top ten hold less than 3.5%. The sequenced sample was PBMCs. The receptor set was obtained from a young man with a blood cancer, CMV-positive, and with a related stem cell donor.

The gene calls are TRBV29-1 and TRBJ2-4, with 7 bases identical to TRBD1. The CDR3 length is 13 residues. V gave up 6 bases and J gave up 4 bases; unmatched junction bases: 6. The germline V gene has CDR1 SQVTM and CDR2 ANQGSEA. The DNA of the CDR3 is TGCAGCGTCTTGGGCAGGGGGAAAAACATTCAGTACTTC. Translated: CSVLGRGKNIQYF.

This chain connects TRBV7-2 to TRBJ2-5; 10 positions match TRBD2. Trimming took 3 bases from V and 2 from J; bases not matched to a gene: 6. Per the germline V gene, CDR1 is SGHTA and CDR2 is FQGNSA. This CDR3 is 16 amino acids long. CDR3 DNA: TGTGCCAGCAGCTTCCGGACTAGCGGTCCTCAAGAGACCCAGTACTTC. This codes for CASSFRTSGPQETQYF.

The chain is built from TRBV5-4 and TRBJ2-4; tentative D call: TRBD2 (5 bases). The germline CDR1 and CDR2 sequences are SGHNT and YYREEE (reference sequence). CDR3 length: 13 residues. Trimming left V 0 bases short and J 12 bases short, with 13 bases between. The CDR3 reads CASSLGGPRTQYF. The CDR3 nucleotides are TGTGCCAGCAGCTTGGGCGGGCCCCGGACTCAGTACTTC.

The chain combines TRBV7-9 with TRBJ2-2; 10 bases agree with TRBD2. V was pared by 6 bases and J by 5 bases, with 3 bases of the junction left unmatched. Germline CDR1 reads SEHNR; CDR2 reads FQNEAQ (reference sequence). The CDR3 spans 14 residues. CDR3 sequence (DNA): TGTGCCAGCAGGGCTAGCGGGAGAACCGGGGAGCTGTTTTTT. This encodes CASRASGRTGELFF.

V usage is TRBV14 and J usage is TRBJ2-3, with D unresolved. V was trimmed by 0 bases and J by 2 bases, leaving 15 bases between them. CDR1 is SGHDN and CDR2 is FVKESK in the germline V gene. CDR3 length equals 17 residues. The CDR3 bases are TGTGCCAGCAGCCAAGATGTTTGGGCAGCTATCACAGATACGCAGTATTTT. Protein product: CASSQDVWAAITDTQYF.

This clone was picked up a small number of times. The rearrangement links TRBV7-2 to TRBJ2-2; D is possibly TRBD2 (5 bases). The V gene lost 4 bases and the J gene lost 8 bases, with 11 bases spanning the gap. CDR1 is SGHTA, CDR2 FQGNSA, per germline. The CDR3 consists of 13 residues. CDR3 DNA: TGTGCCAGCAGCTCGGGAATCATAGGGGAGCTGTTTTTT. It specifies CASSSGIIGELFF.

V and J are TRBV4-1 and TRBJ2-3, with 13 nucleotides matching TRBD2. Trimming cost V 3 bases and J 2 bases; bases outside gene matches: 5. CDR1 MGHRA and CDR2 YSYEKL come from the germline V gene. The CDR3 covers 17 residues. CDR3 in amino acids: CASSQSTSGRVTDTQYF. The CDR3 coding sequence is TGCGCCAGCAGCCAGTCTACTAGCGGGAGGGTCACAGATACGCAGTATTTT.

The gene calls are TRBV6-5 and TRBJ1-1, with 9 bases identical to TRBD1. This CDR3 has 14 residues. The V gene's germline CDR1 is MNHEY and CDR2 SVGAGI. The junction had 3 bases not matched to a gene; V was cut back by 6 bases and J by 1 base. DNA of the CDR3: TGTGCCAGCAGGGGACAGGGACAGAACACTGAAGCTTTCTTT. It is translated as CASRGQGQNTEAFF.

V usage is TRBV18 and J usage is TRBJ2-1; D possibly corresponds to TRBD1 (5 bases). Trimming stripped 5 bases from V and 6 bases from J, with 11 bases between. CDR1 and CDR2 from the germline V gene are KGHSH and LQKENI. The CDR3 totals 13 residues. CDR3 sequence reads: CASSMGPRNEQFF. The CDR3 nucleotides read TGTGCCAGCTCAATGGGGCCCCGCAATGAGCAGTTCTTC.

This clone was seen more than once but under ten times. The chain combines TRBV5-1 with TRBJ2-7, with a possible D match to TRBD2 (6 bases). Per the germline V gene, CDR1 is SGHRS and CDR2 is YFSETQ. V shed 6 bases and J shed 0 bases, with 22 bases lying between them. The CDR3 runs 17 residues. CDR3 DNA sequence: TGCGCCAGCAATTCTCGGGGAGGTGGCAGAAGCTCCTACGAGCAGTACTTC. It specifies CASNSRGGGRSSYEQYF.

The chain has TRBV5-8 and TRBJ1-1; 8 nucleotides match TRBD1. The CDR3 totals 15 residues. CDR1 and CDR2 (germline): SGHTS, YDEGEE. V shed 2 bases and J 3 bases; nucleotides not matched to a gene: 6. The CDR3 spells CASSFRTGRDTEAFF. CDR3 DNA sequence: TGTGCCAGCAGCTTCCGGACAGGGAGGGACACTGAAGCTTTCTTT. Using reference TRBV5-8 and TRBJ1-1 for the parts outside the CDR3, the full variable domain is EAGVTQSPTHLIKTRGQQATLRCSPISGHTSVYWYQQALGLGLQFLLWYDEGEERNRGNFPPRFSGRQFPNYSSELNVNALELEDSALYLCASSFRTGRDTEAFFGQGTRLTVV.

This clone showed up just a few times. The rearrangement uses TRBV4-1 and TRBJ1-5; the D gene is possibly TRBD1 (5 bases). Germline V gives CDR1 MGHRA, CDR2 YSYEKL. CDR3 size: 15 residues. V was clipped by 0 bases and J by 8 bases, with 14 bases between them. The CDR3 loop reads CASSQDPAGNKPQHF. Here the CDR3 DNA reads TGCGCCAGCAGCCAAGATCCGGCAGGGAATAAGCCCCAGCATTTT.

The genes are TRBV2 and TRBJ1-5; the match to TRBD1 covers 7 bases. Unmatched junction bases numbered 5, after V lost 6 bases and J lost 3 bases. The CDR3 spans 14 residues. The germline V gene has CDR1 SNHLY and CDR2 FYNNEI. The CDR3 DNA is TGTGCCAGCAGCCCCGGGACAGTCAATCAGCCCCAGCATTTT. It yields the protein CASSPGTVNQPQHF.

This clone was found once. The gene calls are TRBV28 and TRBJ2-7; the match to TRBD1 covers 7 bases. Germline loops: CDR1 MDHEN, CDR2 SYDVKM. There are 16 residues in the CDR3. V shed 3 bases, J shed 3 bases, and the junction held 11 bases outside the gene matches. The CDR3 DNA reads TGTGCCAGCAGTTTCGTCCCAGGGGGAGAGGACTACGAGCAGTACTTC. It yields the protein CASSFVPGGEDYEQYF.

This chain connects TRBV29-1 to TRBJ2-7; 7 positions match TRBD1. V shed 4 bases, J shed 0 bases, and the junction held 6 bases outside the gene matches. Germline CDR1 is SQVTM and CDR2 is ANQGSEA. CDR3 length: 14 residues. The CDR3 is CSVVEDRSSYEQYF. As DNA, the CDR3 is TGCAGCGTTGTAGAGGACAGGAGCTCCTACGAGCAGTACTTC.

V is TRBV9 and J is TRBJ1-3; D remains unclear. This CDR3 comprises 16 residues. The germline V gene has CDR1 SGDLS and CDR2 YYNGEE. Deletions cut 3 bases from V and 0 bases from J, with 13 bases between. The CDR3 here is CASSGRTRISGNTIYF. The CDR3 region has the DNA TGTGCCAGCAGCGGACGTACGAGGATCTCTGGAAACACCATATATTTT. Combining the CDR3 with reference TRBV9 and TRBJ1-3 gives the whole variable domain DSGVTQTPKHLITATGQRVTLRCSPRSGDLSVYWYQQSLDQGLQFLIQYYNGEERAKGNILERFSAQQFPDLHSELNLSSLELGDSALYFCASSGRTRISGNTIYFGEGSWLTVV.

The V and J genes are TRBV27 and TRBJ1-1; D is unclear. The CDR3 is 15 amino acids. V shed 1 base and J shed 1 base, with 10 bases lying between them. Germline V gene lookup returns CDR1 MNHEY and CDR2 SMNVEV (reference sequence). The CDR3 region is CASSLLSPWNTEAFF. The CDR3 nucleotides are TGTGCCAGCAGTTTATTATCTCCCTGGAACACTGAAGCTTTCTTT.

This clone was recorded a few times. This chain uses TRBV19 with TRBJ2-1, with TRBD1 matching over 7 bases. This CDR3 contains 15 residues. After removal of 10 bases from V and 2 bases from J, the junction contained 11 bases not matched to a gene. CDR1 is LNHDA, CDR2 SQIVND, per germline (reference sequence). The CDR3 loop reads CATTGADWPYNEQFF. CDR3 sequence (DNA): TGTGCCACTACAGGGGCGGACTGGCCCTACAATGAGCAGTTCTTC.